This T cell receptor beta chain is from a study of regulatory T cells in long-lasting Graves disease. According to the study, TCR beta libraries were built with iRepertoire HTBI primers and CDR3-region Arm-PCR. TCRdb called the multiplex PCR reads again in MiXCR, with one record for every CDR3 protein. This table holds roughly 440,000 distinct CDR3 sequences, around 15% found once. Overall study results and limits: TRBV28, TRBJ1-2 and TRBJ2-5 emerged as the favored segments in persistent disease.

This clonotype was counted only a few times. Antigen unknown. CDR3 length: 14 amino acids. V lost 5 bases and J 11 bases, leaving 19 bases between the germline ends. Germline values: CDR1 MNHEY, CDR2 SVGEGT. Noted time point: newly diagnosed GD, antithyroid drugs for less than 3 months. Isolated PBMC RNA provided the starting material for the TCR library. This sample also appeared in a second study, on T cells in Graves' hyperthyroidism and ophthalmopathy. That paper notes: Pregnant or lactating patients were excluded, as were those with uncontrolled infection or other autoimmune disease.

The sequence was collected from a woman younger than 30 with Graves disease. V gene TRBV6-2 or TRBV6-3 combines with J gene TRBJ2-1, with D tentatively TRBD1 or TRBD2 (6 bases each). The sequencing here drew on peripheral blood mononuclear cells (PBMCs), taken at new diagnosis, from a patient treated with antithyroid drugs. For the CDR3, the DNA is TGTGCCAGCAGTGACCTAGGCGGAGGGGGGAAGCAGTTCTTC. Residues: CASSDLGGGGKQFF.